This TCR beta chain originates from a study of human CD8 memory T cell subsets. It was CCR7+ PD-1+ TIGIT+ early memory CD8+ T cells with exhausted-like traits that constituted TPEX cells. By negative magnetic separation, total CD8+ T cells were enriched. CDR1 and CDR2 from the germline V gene are MDHEN and SYDVKM. The CDR3 extends over 14 amino acids. Libraries targeted TCR beta using 5' RACE with UMIs. TCRdb re-called the 5' RACE reads; one entry per CDR3 protein, DNA not given. Its clone listing holds under 6,000 distinct CDR3 sequences. The sequenced material came from CD8+ T cells from PBMCs. This TCR came from a human donor in good health. The chain joins TRBV28 to TRBJ2-5; TCRdb outputs TRBD1, but without DNA this stays unchecked. The CDR3 protein is CASRPTGGSETQYF.